The 6 T cell receptor beta chains reported below all come from one sample, sequenced in a study of blood T cell repertoires in COVID-19. Produced via immunoSEQ multiplex PCR; TCRdb's table is partial and in-frame only. The repertoire consists of roughly 160,000 clones, with approximately 82% occurring once and the leading ten covering 8% to 11%. The sequenced material came from peripheral blood. The receptors shown here come from a woman older than 75 with active or convalescent COVID-19.

V and J are TRBV5-1 and TRBJ2-3, with D possibly matching TRBD1 (5 bases). V gave up 0 bases and J gave up 0 bases, with 11 bases separating them. Germline values: CDR1 SGHRS, CDR2 YFSETQ. The length of the CDR3 is 16 residues. The CDR3 sequence is CASSLGQGRSTDTQYF. CDR3 sequence (DNA): TGCGCCAGCAGCTTGGGTCAGGGTCGGAGCACAGATACGCAGTATTTT.

This chain joins TRBV2 and TRBJ2-2; possibly TRBD1 for D (6 bases). V was shortened by 2 bases and J by 4 bases, with 11 bases between the two germline ends. Germline assignment: CDR1 SNHLY and CDR2 FYNNEI. The CDR3 covers 15 residues. The CDR3 spells CASSETRGGTGELFF. In DNA form, the CDR3 reads TGTGCCAGCAGTGAAACCAGGGGTGGCACCGGGGAGCTGTTTTTT.

The chain carries TRBV5-1 and TRBJ2-3; 7 bases are a match to TRBD2. V lost 4 bases to trimming and J lost 2 bases; unmatched junction nucleotides: 4. The CDR3 loop spans 14 amino acids. CDR1 and CDR2 (germline): SGHRS, YFSETQ. The CDR3 nucleotides are TGCGCCAGCAGCCCGGGGACTATCACAGATACGCAGTATTTT. Translation gives CASSPGTITDTQYF.

The chain carries TRBV19 and TRBJ1-2, with a possible D match to TRBD1 (6 bases). Germline-derived CDR1 and CDR2 are LNHDA and SQIVND (reference sequence). V shed 3 bases and J shed 6 bases, with 11 bases lying between them. The CDR3 length is 13 residues. CDR3 sequence (DNA): TGTGCCAGTAGTATTGGACAGTTAGATGGCTACACCTTC. Protein sequence: CASSIGQLDGYTF.

In its sample, this clone was seen once. Here the CDR3 DNA reads TGTGCCAGCAGCCCGCGAGGGTCAGATACGCAGTATTTT. Translation: CASSPRGSDTQYF. This chain uses TRBV7-3 with TRBJ2-3; D is possibly TRBD2 (5 bases). The CDR3 is 13 residues long. The germline V gene encodes CDR1 SGHTA and CDR2 FQGTGA. Trimming took 5 bases from V and 4 from J, leaving 10 bases between them.

The rearrangement joins TRBV7-3 to TRBJ2-1, with 8 bases fitting TRBD1. The CDR3 consists of 14 residues. Germline-derived CDR1 and CDR2 are SGHTA and FQGTGA. The trim removed 4 bases at V and 9 bases at J, leaving 8 bases unmatched. In DNA, the CDR3 is TGTGCCAGCAGCTCCACAGGGGGTTCGGGTGAGCAGTTCTTC. Its protein product is CASSSTGGSGEQFF. Full variable domain (rest looked up from reference TRBV7-3 and TRBJ2-1): GAGVSQTPSNKVTEKGKYVELRCDPISGHTALYWYRQSLGQGPEFLIYFQGTGAADDSGLPNDRFFAVRPEGSVSTLKIQRTERGDSAVYLCASSSTGGSGEQFFGPGTRLTVL.